Presented here are 10 T cell receptor beta chains from one specimen sequenced in a study of T cell repertoires in cytomegalovirus infection. TCRdb reprocessed the reads via MiXCR and lists one record per CDR3 protein. The table lists more than 400,000 distinct CDR3 sequences, about a quarter of them singletons. Sequencing was performed on PBMCs. The receptors here all came from a human donor in good health (CMV status not recorded). Some clones in this sample may be carry-over from other donors' samples.

This clonotype appeared many times. The chain employs TRBV7-2 and TRBJ1-1; D unclear. V was shortened by 9 bases and J by 2 bases, with 16 bases between the two germline ends. The CDR3 sequence is 14 residues long. Germline CDR1 SGHTA, CDR2 FQGNSA. CDR3 sequence (DNA): TGTGCCAGTAGAACGACTGCCTTAAACACTGAAGCTTTCTTT. It codes for CASRTTALNTEAFF.

This sequence joins TRBV9 and TRBJ2-7; no clear D. The CDR3 sequence is 13 residues long. V lost 0 bases to trimming and J lost 6 bases, with 10 bases between them. Germline CDR1 is SGDLS and CDR2 is YYNGEE. The CDR3, as DNA: TGTGCCAGCAGCGTAGTAGGCGGTAGCGAGCAGTACTTC. Residues: CASSVVGGSEQYF.

This clonotype has at least ten counts. The chain joins TRBV7-2 to TRBJ2-3, with TRBD2 matching 9 bases. The V gene end was trimmed by 1 base and the J gene end by 2 bases; junction bases not matched to a gene: 10. Germline V gene sequence: CDR1 SGHTA, CDR2 FQGNSA. The CDR3 runs to 18 residues. CDR3 sequence reads: CASSLGLAGLVSTDTQYF. The CDR3 nucleotides read TGTGCCAGCAGCTTAGGGCTAGCGGGATTGGTCTCCACAGATACGCAGTATTTT.

J is TRBJ2-1 and V is TRBV9; possible D gene TRBD2, 5 bases. The CDR3 contains 14 residues. The germline V gene encodes CDR1 SGDLS and CDR2 YYNGEE. Trimming pared 2 bases from V and 5 bases from J, leaving 11 bases between. The CDR3 nucleotides are TGTGCCAGCAGCGTTGCTAGCCCCGACAATGAGCAGTTCTTC. Protein: CASSVASPDNEQFF.

This clonotype appeared a few times. This rearrangement joins TRBV4-1 to TRBJ2-7; D gene uncertain. The CDR3 covers 14 residues. V lost 1 base to trimming and J lost 0 bases, with 7 bases between them. Germline lookup yields CDR1 MGHRA and CDR2 YSYEKL. As DNA, the CDR3 is TGCGCCAGCAGCCAAGGTTGGGGCTCCTACGAGCAGTACGTC. Translating it yields CASSQGWGSYEQYV.

Many counts were recorded for this clonotype. V usage is TRBV7-2 and J usage is TRBJ2-1; 15 nucleotides align to TRBD2. Trimming took 6 bases from V and 0 from J; bases not matched to a gene: 6. The germline CDR1 and CDR2 sequences are SGHTA and FQGNSA. The length of the CDR3 is 18 residues. CDR3 loop: CASRPGLAGGSSYNEQFF. For the CDR3, the DNA is TGTGCCAGCAGGCCGGGACTAGCGGGAGGTAGCTCCTACAATGAGCAGTTCTTC.

This clonotype was detected a few times. The chain combines TRBV27 with TRBJ1-1; no clear D. Germline CDR1 is MNHEY and CDR2 is SMNVEV (reference sequence). CDR3 length: 14 amino acids. V lost 8 bases to trimming and J lost 4 bases, with 17 bases between them. The CDR3 sequence is CASHPRGSGTEAFF. The CDR3 region has the DNA TGTGCCAGCCACCCCCGCGGGTCTGGCACTGAAGCTTTCTTT.

The table lists this clonotype with many counts. The chain has TRBV7-2 and TRBJ2-5, with no clear D. This CDR3 contains 14 residues. Germline values: CDR1 SGHTA, CDR2 FQGNSA. V was pared by 1 base and J by 1 base, with 7 bases between. As DNA, the CDR3 is TGTGCCAGCAGCTTAGGTGTCACCCAAGAGACCCAGTACTTC. Its protein is CASSLGVTQETQYF. The complete variable domain, with remaining parts taken from reference TRBV7-2 and TRBJ2-5, reads GAGVSQSPSNKVTEKGKDVELRCDPISGHTALYWYRQSLGQGLEFLIYFQGNSAPDKSGLPSDRFSAERTGGSVSTLTIQRTQQEDSAVYLCASSLGVTQETQYFGPGTRLLVL.

This clonotype was seen only a few times. The chain carries TRBV14 and TRBJ2-7, with 7 bases fitting TRBD1. This CDR3 spans 13 amino acids. V gave up 5 bases and J gave up 3 bases; unmatched junction bases: 4. The V gene's germline CDR1 is SGHDN and CDR2 FVKESK. Written as DNA, the CDR3 is TGTGCCAGCAGCTTAGGGGACAGCTACGAGCAGTACGTC. It is translated as CASSLGDSYEQYV.

The chain joins TRBV4-1 to TRBJ2-2; D uncertain. This CDR3 region has 13 residues. The germline V gene has CDR1 MGHRA and CDR2 YSYEKL. Trimming took off 1 base at V and 5 bases at J, with 5 bases between the two ends. This CDR3 is CASSQAGTGELFF. CDR3 DNA sequence: TGCGCCAGCAGCCAAGCCGGTACCGGGGAGCTGTTTTTT.